What follows is one T cell receptor (beta chain) and its context. This record comes from a study of blood T cell repertoires in COVID-19. Study at large: Sample material is recorded as cDNA or gDNA derived from T cells, B-cell-depleted T cells, or PBMCs.

Some clones are missing from TCRdb's copy, which holds only in-frame ones; the method was immunoSEQ multiplex PCR. The sample has 70,000 to 90,000 clones, 75% to 90% seen once. Germline V lookup: CDR1 SGHDT, CDR2 YYEEEE. V lost 3 bases and J lost 2, with 21 bases in between. This CDR3 is built from 18 residues. This TCR derives from a man aged 55 to 70 with acute or convalescent COVID-19. The sample comprised peripheral blood. The rearrangement joins TRBV5-6 to TRBJ1-5; possible D gene TRBD1, 6 bases. CDR3 in DNA: TGTGCCAGCAGCTCAAAAACAAGTGGGGGCGTGGGCAATCAGCCCCAGCATTTT. Translating gives CASSSKTSGGVGNQPQHF.